The sequence of this T cell receptor (beta chain) was determined in a study of breast tumors, draining lymph nodes, adjacent tissues. MiXCR, run by TCRdb on the multiplex PCR reads, gives a single entry per CDR3 protein. This table holds roughly 120,000 distinct CDR3 sequences, 15% to 20% found once. This clonotype occurred many times. Samples came from axillary lymph nodes draining the breast cancer. The CDR3 runs to 16 residues. CDR1 is SGHTA and CDR2 is FQGTGA in the germline V gene. Trimming cost V 5 bases and J 4 bases; bases outside gene matches: 11. The receptor comes from a female donor with breast cancer. Some clones in this sample may be carry-over from other donors' samples. The genes are TRBV7-3 and TRBJ2-5, with 9 nucleotides matching TRBD2. Sequenced sample: axillary lymph node tissue. CDR3 nucleotides: TGTGCCAGCAGCGCCTCAGCGGGAGGATCCCCAGAGACCCAGTACTTC. Translation gives CASSASAGGSPETQYF.